A single sample gave rise to the 28 T cell receptor beta chains below, sequenced in a study of T cell changes during pregnancy in multiple sclerosis. TCRdb keeps only in-frame clones here, not all; method: immunoSEQ multiplex PCR. Among 55,000 to 75,000 clones listed, 91% were seen once. This specimen was peripheral blood, taken after pregnancy. The receptors shown here come from a female donor in good health, enrolled as a control in a pregnancy study.

V is TRBV7-2 and J is TRBJ2-3; TRBD1 matches at 8 bases. The germline V gene encodes CDR1 SGHTA and CDR2 FQGNSA. After removal of 5 bases from V and 0 bases from J, the junction contained 1 base not matched to a gene. This CDR3 is built from 14 residues. As DNA, the CDR3 is TGTGCCAGCAGCCGGGACAGGAGCACAGATACGCAGTATTTT. Translating gives CASSRDRSTDTQYF.

This clone was observed a single time. The gene calls are TRBV5-4 and TRBJ1-1; TRBD1 might be the D (5 bases). V was pared by 4 bases and J by 0 bases, with 10 bases between. Germline CDR1 SGHNT, CDR2 YYREEE (reference sequence). This CDR3 is 14 amino acids long. The CDR3 region has the DNA TGTGCCAGCAGCCTAAGGACACTGAACACTGAAGCTTTCTTT. Its protein is CASSLRTLNTEAFF.

This chain connects TRBV9 to TRBJ2-2; 7 bases agree with TRBD1. The CDR3 is 15 residues long. V lost 4 bases to trimming and J lost 1 base; unmatched junction nucleotides: 4. Per the germline V gene, CDR1 is SGDLS and CDR2 is YYNGEE. The CDR3 here is CASSLRTGNTGELFF. CDR3 nucleotides: TGTGCCAGCAGCCTAAGGACAGGGAACACCGGGGAGCTGTTTTTT.

The chain carries TRBV7-2 and TRBJ1-6; a weak D match, TRBD1 (5 bases). Germline V lookup: CDR1 SGHTA, CDR2 FQGNSA. The V gene lost 4 bases and the J gene lost 10 bases, with 20 bases spanning the gap. The CDR3 covers 16 residues. CDR3 bases: TGTGCCAGCAGCTCCCGAGCGGCGGGGCCCCAATCACCCCTCCACTTT. Translation: CASSSRAAGPQSPLHF.

CDR3 in DNA: TGTGCCAGTAGTCCGGAGCGGAGCCTTAATGAAAAACTGTTTTTT. It is translated as CASSPERSLNEKLFF. This chain joins TRBV19 and TRBJ1-4; no clear D gene. Germline V gives CDR1 LNHDA, CDR2 SQIVND (reference sequence). The CDR3 consists of 15 residues. Trimming removed 5 bases from V and 4 bases from J, with 14 bases in between. Filled out from reference TRBV19 and TRBJ1-4, the complete variable domain reads DGGITQSPKYLFRKEGQNVTLSCEQNLNHDAMYWYRQDPGQGLRLIYYSQIVNDFQKGDIAEGYSVSREKKESFPLTVTSAQKNPTAFYLCASSPERSLNEKLFFGSGTQLSVL.

The chain links TRBV10-1 to TRBJ2-7; 9 bases are shared with TRBD1. Looked up from germline, CDR1 is WNHNN and CDR2 is SYGVQD (reference sequence). The J segment lost 6 bases and the V segment lost 7 bases, leaving 19 bases of the junction unmatched. There are 17 residues in the CDR3. The CDR3 coding sequence is TGCGCCAGCACTATCAGGACAGGGGATCTACTCCTAAGCGAGCAGTACTTC. Amino acids: CASTIRTGDLLLSEQYF.

The rearrangement uses TRBV15 and TRBJ2-5; the match to TRBD1 covers 10 bases. The CDR3 consists of 15 residues. Germline-derived CDR1 and CDR2 are LNHNV and YYDKDF (reference sequence). Trimming removed 2 bases from V and 1 base from J; junction bases left unmatched: 1. This CDR3 reads CATSRRQGAQETQYF. The CDR3 DNA sequence: TGTGCCACCAGCAGAAGACAGGGGGCCCAAGAGACCCAGTACTTC. Drawing the rest from reference TRBV15 and TRBJ2-5, the complete variable domain is DAMVIQNPRYQVTQFGKPVTLSCSQTLNHNVMYWYQQKSSQAPKLLFHYYDKDFNNEADTPDNFQSRRPNTSFCFLDIRSPGLGDTAMYLCATSRRQGAQETQYFGPGTRLLVL.

The rearrangement uses TRBV11-2 and TRBJ1-2, with D possibly matching TRBD1 (6 bases). The CDR3 sequence is 15 residues long. V was shortened by 6 bases and J by 7 bases, with 21 bases between the two germline ends. Germline V gene sequence: CDR1 SGHAT, CDR2 FQNNGV. CDR3 region: CASRDSLQGKGGYTF. CDR3 in DNA: TGTGCCAGCAGAGACAGCCTTCAGGGGAAAGGTGGCTACACCTTC.

The rearrangement uses TRBV9 and TRBJ1-4; 9 bases are a match to TRBD1. The ends lost 4 bases at V and 6 bases at J; junction bases unmatched: 10. This CDR3 is built from 16 residues. The germline V gene encodes CDR1 SGDLS and CDR2 YYNGEE. The CDR3 region is CASSPDRGAYHEKLFF. CDR3 DNA sequence: TGTGCCAGCAGCCCTGACAGGGGGGCCTACCATGAAAAACTGTTTTTT.

This chain links TRBV7-2 with TRBJ2-1, with 8 bases aligning to TRBD2. V was clipped by 1 base and J by 7 bases; unmatched bases: 6. CDR1 SGHTA and CDR2 FQGNSA come from the germline V gene. There are 15 residues in the CDR3. In DNA, the CDR3 is TGTGCCAGCAGCTTAGTCGCGGGGGGCCTGAATGAGCAGTTCTTC. Its translation is CASSLVAGGLNEQFF.

The chain employs TRBV19 and TRBJ1-2; 7 bases are shared with TRBD1. The CDR3 is made up of 13 amino acids. Per germline, CDR1 LNHDA and CDR2 SQIVND (reference sequence). The junction had 3 bases not matched to a gene; V was cut back by 2 bases and J by 6 bases. The CDR3 DNA is TGTGCCAGTAGTATATGGACAGGACATGGCTACACCTTC. Encoded protein: CASSIWTGHGYTF.

This clone came up a few times. The rearrangement joins TRBV11-3 to TRBJ1-1, with 10 bases that match TRBD1. CDR1 and CDR2 (germline): SGHNT, YENEEA. The CDR3 loop spans 16 amino acids. V shed 2 bases, J shed 4 bases, and the junction held 7 bases outside the gene matches. CDR3 amino acids: CASSLSRTGGRTEAFF. The CDR3 DNA follows: TGTGCCAGCAGCTTATCCAGGACAGGGGGTCGCACTGAAGCTTTCTTT.

This sequence joins TRBV4-3 and TRBJ1-2, with TRBD1 matching 7 bases. Germline V gene lookup returns CDR1 LGHNA and CDR2 YSLEER. This CDR3 comprises 13 residues. Germline trimming cut 3 bases from V and 8 bases from J; bases unmatched to any gene: 6. The CDR3 sequence: CASSQTQGEGYTF. CDR3 sequence (DNA): TGCGCCAGCAGCCAGACCCAGGGGGAAGGCTACACCTTC.

The chain uses TRBV6-6 and TRBJ1-5; TRBD1 is a possible D gene (5 bases). The germline gives CDR1 MNHNY, CDR2 SVGAGI (reference sequence). Deletions cut 5 bases from V and 5 bases from J, with 13 bases between. There are 14 residues in the CDR3. The CDR3 sequence: CASSKEDSYQPQHF. CDR3 sequence (DNA): TGTGCCAGCAGTAAGGAAGACAGTTATCAGCCCCAGCATTTT.

This rearrangement joins TRBV19 to TRBJ1-2, with TRBD1 identical over 11 bases. Per the germline V gene, CDR1 is LNHDA and CDR2 is SQIVND (reference sequence). This CDR3 spans 15 amino acids. V was pared by 5 bases and J by 3 bases, with 5 bases of the junction left unmatched. The CDR3 coding sequence is TGTGCCAGTAGTGCCCGGACAGGGGGCGACTATGGCTACACCTTC. Its translation is CASSARTGGDYGYTF.

The J gene is TRBJ2-1, the V gene TRBV7-3; D is uncertain. The germline V and J ends were trimmed by 4 bases and 5 bases, with 9 bases remaining between them. This CDR3 is 13 amino acids long. Germline loops: CDR1 SGHTA, CDR2 FQGTGA. In DNA form, the CDR3 reads TGTGCCAGCAGCTCCCTTCCTAACAATGAGCAGTTCTTC. This sequence encodes CASSSLPNNEQFF.

The rearrangement joins TRBV4-3 to TRBJ2-3, with D tentatively TRBD1 (6 bases). Deletions cut 0 bases from V and 4 bases from J, with 11 bases between. The CDR3 contains 15 residues. From germline, CDR1 is LGHNA and CDR2 YSLEER. As DNA, the CDR3 is TGCGCCAGCAGCCAAGATTCGTCAGGGGCAGATACGCAGTATTTT. As protein: CASSQDSSGADTQYF.

The chain has TRBV5-1 and TRBJ2-7, with 9 bases identical to TRBD1. Trimming cost V 4 bases and J 9 bases; bases outside gene matches: 17. The CDR3 length is 16 residues. The V gene's germline CDR1 is SGHRS and CDR2 YFSETQ. Here the CDR3 DNA reads TGCGCCAGCAGCCTTGAGATGGGACAGGGAACGTCGGTGCAGTACTTC. Translated, it gives CASSLEMGQGTSVQYF. Full variable domain (outside the CDR3, taken from reference TRBV5-1 and TRBJ2-7): KAGVTQTPRYLIKTRGQQVTLSCSPISGHRSVSWYQQTPGQGLQFLFEYFSETQRNKGNFPGRFSGRQFSNSRSEMNVSTLELGDSALYLCASSLEMGQGTSVQYFGPGTRLTVT.

This chain connects TRBV4-3 to TRBJ1-6; perhaps TRBD1 as D (6 bases). The ends were cut back, 1 base at V and 7 bases at J, with 11 bases in the middle. The length of the CDR3 is 15 residues. Germline V lookup: CDR1 LGHNA, CDR2 YSLEER. The CDR3 nucleotides read TGCGCCAGCAGCCAAGTGGGCCAGGGGAATTCACCCCTCCACTTT. This translates into CASSQVGQGNSPLHF.

J is TRBJ2-5 and V is TRBV9; TRBD2 aligns across 8 bases. V lost 4 bases and J lost 3; bases outside the gene matches: 5. Germline V CDR1 and CDR2: SGDLS, YYNGEE. The CDR3 is made up of 14 amino acids. The CDR3 loop reads CASSPRLAKETQYF. CDR3 sequence (DNA): TGTGCCAGCAGCCCTCGACTAGCGAAAGAGACCCAGTACTTC.

The chain recombines TRBV6-5 with TRBJ1-5; TRBD1 matches at 10 bases. Germline lookup yields CDR1 MNHEY and CDR2 SVGAGI. This CDR3 has 14 amino acids. V gave up 5 bases and J gave up 5 bases; unmatched junction bases: 3. CDR3 sequence (DNA): TGTGCCAGCAGTAGAGGGACAGGGGATCAGCCCCAGCATTTT. Protein: CASSRGTGDQPQHF.

Only one count was recorded for this clone. The chain links TRBV7-2 to TRBJ2-3, with 14 nucleotides matching TRBD2. CDR1 and CDR2 from the germline V gene are SGHTA and FQGNSA. CDR3 size: 16 residues. V trimming: 5 bases; J trimming: 5 bases; junction bases outside the gene matches: 6. Here the CDR3 reads CASSRGLAGGGDTQYF. CDR3 coding DNA: TGTGCCAGCAGCAGAGGACTAGCGGGGGGAGGAGATACGCAGTATTTT.

This chain joins TRBV7-9 and TRBJ1-3, with unresolved D. V was clipped by 1 base and J by 2 bases, with 6 bases between them. Germline CDR1 SEHNR, CDR2 FQNEAQ (reference sequence). The CDR3 length is 14 residues. CDR3 residues: CASSLVSAGNTIYF. For the CDR3, the DNA is TGTGCCAGCAGCTTAGTGTCAGCTGGAAACACCATATATTTT.

This sequence joins TRBV11-3 and TRBJ2-5; a weak D match, TRBD1 (6 bases). The CDR3 sequence is 15 residues long. Germline-derived CDR1 and CDR2 are SGHNT and YENEEA. Between the trimmed V and J ends, which lost 5 bases and 1 base, there was a span of 14 bases. The CDR3 reads CASSHNPTGQETQYF. CDR3 nucleotide sequence: TGTGCCAGCAGCCATAACCCGACAGGCCAAGAGACCCAGTACTTC.

The chain combines TRBV15 with TRBJ1-1, with 7 bases matching TRBD1. With V trimmed by 0 bases and J by 3 bases, 4 bases remained unmatched. There are 15 residues in the CDR3. Germline CDR1 and CDR2: LNHNV and YYDKDF (reference sequence). The CDR3 protein is CATSRDQGEYTEAFF. The DNA for the CDR3 is TGTGCCACCAGCAGAGATCAGGGGGAATACACTGAAGCTTTCTTT.

The rearrangement links TRBV4-3 to TRBJ2-7; a weak D match, TRBD2 (7 bases). The germline V and J ends were trimmed by 2 bases and 3 bases, with 11 bases remaining between them. Germline values: CDR1 LGHNA, CDR2 YSLEER. This CDR3 comprises 14 residues. The CDR3 region is CASSQSGEGYEQYF. Written as DNA, the CDR3 is TGCGCCAGCAGCCAATCAGGGGAGGGCTACGAGCAGTACTTC.

The chain uses TRBV19 and TRBJ1-1; D gene unclear. CDR3 length: 13 amino acids. Trimming took off 2 bases at V and 6 bases at J, with 10 bases between the two ends. In germline, CDR1 is LNHDA, CDR2 SQIVND (reference sequence). CDR3 in amino acids: CASSITAGSEAFF. CDR3 bases: TGTGCCAGTAGTATAACAGCAGGTTCTGAAGCTTTCTTT.

The chain combines TRBV6-6 with TRBJ2-7; D is possibly TRBD1 (6 bases). This CDR3 contains 14 residues. V lost 6 bases to trimming and J lost 0 bases, with 12 bases between them. Germline V gene data show CDR1 as MNHNY and CDR2 as SVGAGI (reference sequence). CDR3 amino acids: CASRRQASSYEQYF. In DNA, the CDR3 is TGTGCCAGCAGAAGACAGGCGAGCTCCTACGAGCAGTACTTC.